This paragraph reports one T cell receptor (beta chain). Original data processing: Amplification of reference gene primers was used by the study to estimate nucleated cell counts. Clones were read by immunoSEQ multiplex PCR, and TCRdb kept only the in-frame ones, dropping some. V, J and clone size were drawn from that table, and D and trimming were deduced from the DNA. Seen here are 160,000 or so clones, 80% to 90% observed once, and the top ten hold less than 3%. The entry originates in a study of blood T cell repertoires in COVID-19. Looking at the study overall: Specimens from acute and convalescent COVID-19 originated in the United States, Italy and Spain. PBMCs, B-cell-depleted T cells, or T cells were the source of the cDNA or gDNA that made up the material.

The CDR3 contains 16 residues. From germline, CDR1 is SGHAT and CDR2 FQDESV (reference sequence). Germline trimming cut 3 bases from V and 6 bases from J; bases unmatched to any gene: 9. The sequence was collected from a man aged 60 to 75 with acute or convalescent COVID-19. Material for sequencing was peripheral blood. The V gene is TRBV11-1, the J gene TRBJ2-7, with TRBD1 matching over 12 bases. The CDR3 loop is CASSFPPGQGAREQYF. In DNA form, the CDR3 reads TGTGCCAGCAGCTTCCCTCCGGGACAGGGGGCGCGCGAGCAGTACTTC.